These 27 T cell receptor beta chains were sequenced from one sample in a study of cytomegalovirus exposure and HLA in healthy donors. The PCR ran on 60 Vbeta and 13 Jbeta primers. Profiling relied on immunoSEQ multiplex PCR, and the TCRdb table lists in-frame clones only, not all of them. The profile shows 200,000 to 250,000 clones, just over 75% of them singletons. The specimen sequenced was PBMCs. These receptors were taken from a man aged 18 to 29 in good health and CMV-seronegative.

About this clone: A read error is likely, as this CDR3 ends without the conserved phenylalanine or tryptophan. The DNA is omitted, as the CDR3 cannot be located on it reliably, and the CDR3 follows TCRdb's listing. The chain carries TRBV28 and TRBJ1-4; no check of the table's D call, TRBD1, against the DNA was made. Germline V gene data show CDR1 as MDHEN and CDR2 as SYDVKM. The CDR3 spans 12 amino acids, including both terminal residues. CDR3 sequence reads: CASNSVAGTVSV.

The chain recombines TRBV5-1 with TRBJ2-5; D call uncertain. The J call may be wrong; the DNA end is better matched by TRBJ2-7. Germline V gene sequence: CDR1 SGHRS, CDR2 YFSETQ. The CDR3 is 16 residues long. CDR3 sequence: CASSLVSAGSSYEQYF. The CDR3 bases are TGCGCCAGCAGCTTGGTGTCGGCAGGATCCTCCTACGAGCAGTACTTC.

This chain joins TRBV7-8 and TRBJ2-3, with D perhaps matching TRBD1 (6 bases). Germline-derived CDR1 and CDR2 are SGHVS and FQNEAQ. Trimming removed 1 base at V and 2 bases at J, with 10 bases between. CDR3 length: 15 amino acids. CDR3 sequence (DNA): TGTGCCAGCAGCTTAGTGCAGGGGACCACAGATACGCAGTATTTT. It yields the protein CASSLVQGTTDTQYF.

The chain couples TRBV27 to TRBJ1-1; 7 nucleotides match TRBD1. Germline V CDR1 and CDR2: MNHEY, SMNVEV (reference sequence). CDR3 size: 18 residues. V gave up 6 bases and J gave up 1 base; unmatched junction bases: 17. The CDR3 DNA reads TGTGCCAGCAGCCTAAATGGGGGGCGCAGGGGGGCGAACACTGAAGCTTTCTTT. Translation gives CASSLNGGRRGANTEAFF.

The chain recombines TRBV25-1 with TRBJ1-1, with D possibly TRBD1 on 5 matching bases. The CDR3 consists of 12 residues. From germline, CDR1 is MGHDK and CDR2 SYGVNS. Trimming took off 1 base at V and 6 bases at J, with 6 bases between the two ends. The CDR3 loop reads CASSEWGPEAFF. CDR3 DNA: TGTGCCAGCAGTGAATGGGGCCCTGAAGCTTTCTTT.

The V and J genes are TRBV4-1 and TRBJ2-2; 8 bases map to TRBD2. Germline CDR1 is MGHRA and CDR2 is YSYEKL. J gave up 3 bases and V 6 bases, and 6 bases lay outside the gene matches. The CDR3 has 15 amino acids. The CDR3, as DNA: TGCGCCAGCAGGCAGGGACTAGGATACACCGGGGAGCTGTTTTTT. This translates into CASRQGLGYTGELFF.

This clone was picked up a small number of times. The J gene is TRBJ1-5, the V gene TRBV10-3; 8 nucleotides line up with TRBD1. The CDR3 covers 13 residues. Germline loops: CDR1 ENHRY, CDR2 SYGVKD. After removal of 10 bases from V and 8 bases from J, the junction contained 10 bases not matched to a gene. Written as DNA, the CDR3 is TGTGCCACCCACAGGGGGGGCGGAGAGCCCCAGCATTTT. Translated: CATHRGGGEPQHF.

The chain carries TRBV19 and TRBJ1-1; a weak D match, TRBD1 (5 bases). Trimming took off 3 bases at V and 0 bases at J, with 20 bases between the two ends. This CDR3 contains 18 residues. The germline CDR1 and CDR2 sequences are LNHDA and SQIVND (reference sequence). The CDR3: CASSIGAGDGIVNTEAFF. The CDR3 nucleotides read TGTGCCAGTAGTATCGGTGCGGGGGATGGAATCGTGAACACTGAAGCTTTCTTT.

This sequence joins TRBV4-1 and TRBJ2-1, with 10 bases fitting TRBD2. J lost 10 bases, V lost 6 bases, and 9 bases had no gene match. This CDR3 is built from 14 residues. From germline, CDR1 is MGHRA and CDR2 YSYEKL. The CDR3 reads CASRGGASGREQFF. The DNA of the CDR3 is TGCGCCAGCAGGGGCGGGGCTAGCGGGAGAGAGCAGTTCTTC.

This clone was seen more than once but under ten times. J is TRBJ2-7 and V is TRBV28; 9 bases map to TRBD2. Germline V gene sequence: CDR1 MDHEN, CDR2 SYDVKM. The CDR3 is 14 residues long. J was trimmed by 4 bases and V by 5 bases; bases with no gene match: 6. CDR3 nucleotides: TGTGCCAGCAGTGCAAGCGGGAGGTCGTACGAGCAGTACTTC. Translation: CASSASGRSYEQYF.

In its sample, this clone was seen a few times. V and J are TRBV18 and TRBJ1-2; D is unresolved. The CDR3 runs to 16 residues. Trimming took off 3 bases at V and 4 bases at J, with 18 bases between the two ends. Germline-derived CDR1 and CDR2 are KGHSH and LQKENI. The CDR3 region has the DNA TGTGCCAGCTCACCGACTCCGGAGGGTGGCGGCTATGGCTACACCTTC. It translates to CASSPTPEGGGYGYTF.

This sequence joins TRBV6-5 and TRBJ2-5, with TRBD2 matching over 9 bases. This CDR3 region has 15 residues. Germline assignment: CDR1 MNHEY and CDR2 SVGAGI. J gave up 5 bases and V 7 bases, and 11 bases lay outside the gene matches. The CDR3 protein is CASKSLAGVRETQYF. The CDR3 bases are TGTGCCAGCAAGTCCTTAGCGGGAGTTAGGGAGACCCAGTACTTC.

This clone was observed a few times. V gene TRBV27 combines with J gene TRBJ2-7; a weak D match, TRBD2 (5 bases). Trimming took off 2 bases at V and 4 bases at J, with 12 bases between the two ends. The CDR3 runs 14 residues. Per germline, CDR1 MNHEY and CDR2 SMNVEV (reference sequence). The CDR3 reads CASSLGGLRYEQYF. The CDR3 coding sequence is TGTGCCAGCAGTTTAGGAGGACTTCGTTACGAGCAGTACTTC.

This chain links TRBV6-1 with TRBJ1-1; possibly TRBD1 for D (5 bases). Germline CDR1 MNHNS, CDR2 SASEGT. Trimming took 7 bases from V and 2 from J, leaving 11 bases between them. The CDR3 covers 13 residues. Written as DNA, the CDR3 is TGTGCCAGCATGGGCAGGGTCAACACTGAAGCTTTCTTT. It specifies CASMGRVNTEAFF.

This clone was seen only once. The CDR3 DNA follows: TGTGCCAGCAGCTTCACGGGGAACACTGAAGCTTTCTTT. Protein product: CASSFTGNTEAFF. The rearrangement joins TRBV7-3 to TRBJ1-1; D not certain. V gave up 3 bases and J gave up 1 base, with 6 bases separating them. The CDR3 has 13 residues. Germline V gene sequence: CDR1 SGHTA, CDR2 FQGTGA.

The CDR3 DNA reads TGCGCCAGCAAGCTAACCGCATCTCTATCGACGGTCACGACCGGAGGTGAGCAGTTCTTC. The encoded protein is CASKLTASLSTVTTGGEQFF. The rearrangement links TRBV5-1 to TRBJ2-1, with TRBD2 as a possible D gene (5 bases). The CDR3 has 20 amino acids. Trimming removed 6 bases from V and 9 bases from J, with 37 bases in between. Germline V gene lookup returns CDR1 SGHRS and CDR2 YFSETQ.

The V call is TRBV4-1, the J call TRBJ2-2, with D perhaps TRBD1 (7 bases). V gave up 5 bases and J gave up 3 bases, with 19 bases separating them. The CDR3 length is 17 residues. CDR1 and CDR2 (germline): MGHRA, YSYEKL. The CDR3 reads CASSFPQGEVYTGELFF. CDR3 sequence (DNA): TGCGCCAGCAGCTTTCCTCAGGGGGAGGTATACACCGGGGAGCTGTTTTTT.

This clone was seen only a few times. CDR3 sequence reads: CASTDGRGGENTEAFF. In nucleotides, the CDR3 is TGTGCCAGCACCGATGGTAGAGGAGGGGAGAACACTGAAGCTTTCTTT. V is TRBV2 and J is TRBJ1-1; a possible D gene is TRBD1 (5 bases). Germline lookup yields CDR1 SNHLY and CDR2 FYNNEI. This CDR3 contains 16 residues. The V gene lost 7 bases and the J gene lost 1 base, with 19 bases spanning the gap. Full variable domain (remainder filled in from reference TRBV2 and TRBJ1-1): EPEVTQTPSHQVTQMGQEVILRCVPISNHLYFYWYRQILGQKVEFLVSFYNNEISEKSEIFDDQFSVERPDGSNFTLKIRSTKLEDSAMYFCASTDGRGGENTEAFFGQGTRLTVV.

DNA for the CDR3: TGCGCCAGCAGCGTTGGAGGACTAGCGGGGGGCACAGATACGCAGTATTTT. Its translation: CASSVGGLAGGTDTQYF. V usage is TRBV5-1 and J usage is TRBJ2-3; 13 nucleotides align to TRBD2. Germline CDR1 reads SGHRS; CDR2 reads YFSETQ. CDR3 length: 17 residues. The J segment lost 1 base and the V segment lost 4 bases, leaving 6 bases of the junction unmatched.

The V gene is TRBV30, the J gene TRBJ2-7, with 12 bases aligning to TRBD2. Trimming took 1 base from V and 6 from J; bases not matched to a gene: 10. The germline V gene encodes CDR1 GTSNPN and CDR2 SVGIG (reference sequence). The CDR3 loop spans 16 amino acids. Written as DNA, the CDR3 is TGTGCCTGGAGTGCCCGGATGACTAGCGGGAGAGCCGAGCAGTACTTC. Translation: CAWSARMTSGRAEQYF.

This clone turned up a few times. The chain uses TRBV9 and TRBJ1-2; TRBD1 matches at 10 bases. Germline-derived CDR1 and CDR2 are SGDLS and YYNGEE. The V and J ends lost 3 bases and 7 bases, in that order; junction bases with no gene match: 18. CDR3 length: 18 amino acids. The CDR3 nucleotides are TGTGCCAGCAGCGCTAGGTTGGATATGGACAGGGGGTTGCGTGGCTACACCTTC. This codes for CASSARLDMDRGLRGYTF.

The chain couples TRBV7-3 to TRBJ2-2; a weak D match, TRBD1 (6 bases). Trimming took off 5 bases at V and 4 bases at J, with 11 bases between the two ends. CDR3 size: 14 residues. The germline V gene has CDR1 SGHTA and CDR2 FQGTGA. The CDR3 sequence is CASSPGTTTGELFF. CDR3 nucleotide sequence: TGTGCCAGCAGCCCCGGGACAACCACCGGGGAGCTGTTTTTT. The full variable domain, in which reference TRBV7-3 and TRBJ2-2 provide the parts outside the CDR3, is GAGVSQTPSNKVTEKGKYVELRCDPISGHTALYWYRQSLGQGPEFLIYFQGTGAADDSGLPNDRFFAVRPEGSVSTLKIQRTERGDSAVYLCASSPGTTTGELFFGEGSRLTVL.

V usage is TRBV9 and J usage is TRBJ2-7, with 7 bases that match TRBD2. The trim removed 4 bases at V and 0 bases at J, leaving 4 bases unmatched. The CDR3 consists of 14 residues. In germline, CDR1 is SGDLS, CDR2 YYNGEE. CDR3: CASSSRGTSYEQYF. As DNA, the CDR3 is TGTGCCAGCAGCTCGCGGGGGACCTCCTACGAGCAGTACTTC. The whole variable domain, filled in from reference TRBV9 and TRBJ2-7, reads DSGVTQTPKHLITATGQRVTLRCSPRSGDLSVYWYQQSLDQGLQFLIQYYNGEERAKGNILERFSAQQFPDLHSELNLSSLELGDSALYFCASSSRGTSYEQYFGPGTRLTVT.

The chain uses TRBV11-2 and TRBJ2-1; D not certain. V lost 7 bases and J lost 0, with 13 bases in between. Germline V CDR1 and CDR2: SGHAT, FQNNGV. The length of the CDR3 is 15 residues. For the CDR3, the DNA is TGTGCCAGCACCAGGCGCCAAAACTCCTACAATGAGCAGTTCTTC. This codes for CASTRRQNSYNEQFF.

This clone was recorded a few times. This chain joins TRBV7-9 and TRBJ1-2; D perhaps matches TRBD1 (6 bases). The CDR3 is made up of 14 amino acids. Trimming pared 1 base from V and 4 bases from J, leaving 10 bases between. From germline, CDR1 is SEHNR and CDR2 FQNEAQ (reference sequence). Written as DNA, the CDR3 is TGTGCCAGCAGCTTAGAGGGGGACGGCTATGGCTACACCTTC. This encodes CASSLEGDGYGYTF.

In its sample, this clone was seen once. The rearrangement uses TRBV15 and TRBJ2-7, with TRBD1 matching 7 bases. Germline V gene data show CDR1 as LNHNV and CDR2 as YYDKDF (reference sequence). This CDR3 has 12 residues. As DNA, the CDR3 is TGTGCCACCAGCAGAGATAGGGGACAGATCCGTGTC. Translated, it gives CATSRDRGQIRV.

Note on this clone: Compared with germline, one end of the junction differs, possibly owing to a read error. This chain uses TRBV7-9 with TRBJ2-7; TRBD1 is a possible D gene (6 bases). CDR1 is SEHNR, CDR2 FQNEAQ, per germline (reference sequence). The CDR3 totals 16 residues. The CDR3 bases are TGTTCCAGCAGCTTAGGATTTAGGGGGATCGATGGCGAGCAGTACTTC. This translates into CSSSLGFRGIDGEQYF. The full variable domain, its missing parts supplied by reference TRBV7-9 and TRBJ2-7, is DTGVSQNPRHKITKRGQNVTFRCDPISEHNRLYWYRQTLGQGPEFLTYFQNEAQLEKSRLLSDRFSAERPKGSFSTLEIQRTEQGDSAMYLCSSSLGFRGIDGEQYFGPGTRLTVT.